The 10 T cell receptor beta chains below all came from one sample that was sequenced in a study of CD8 T cells in ankylosing spondylitis. Notes on the study in general: Blood from ankylosing spondylitis patients appeared to carry a characteristic roughly 8-variant TCR beta motif.

For these receptors, no antigen is known. TCRdb called the 5' RACE reads again in MiXCR, with one record for every CDR3 protein. The table has 200,000 to 250,000 distinct CDR3 sequences, 18% seen once. Sequencing used blood, either unsorted or a sorted T cell fraction (not recorded which). The source of these receptors is a male donor with ankylosing spondylitis.

This clonotype was counted between two and nine times. J is TRBJ1-1 and V is TRBV7-9; D not resolved. The V end was cut by 4 bases, the J end by 4 bases, with 16 bases between. This CDR3 comprises 15 residues. The germline CDR1 and CDR2 sequences are SEHNR and FQNEAQ (reference sequence). The CDR3 spells CASSSTEAWGTEAFF. The CDR3 DNA follows: TGTGCCAGCAGCTCGACGGAGGCCTGGGGCACTGAAGCTTTCTTT.

This clonotype came up a few times. This likely comes from a read error, as the CDR3 has no conserved phenylalanine or tryptophan at its end. No DNA is shown, since the ends of the CDR3 on it are uncertain; the CDR3 is the one TCRdb lists. J is TRBJ2-1 and V is TRBV27; no DNA check was done on the table's D call, TRBD2. The CDR3 region is 12 residues in length, termini included. CDR1 MNHEY and CDR2 SMNVEV come from the germline V gene (reference sequence). CDR3 sequence reads: CASSKGGGVPLV.

In its sample, this clonotype was seen a few times. V gene TRBV6-2 or TRBV6-3 combines with J gene TRBJ1-2; 7 bases line up with TRBD1. The CDR3 runs 15 residues. The V gene end was trimmed by 5 bases and the J gene end by 0 bases; junction bases not matched to a gene: 6. Germline CDR1 is MNHEY and CDR2 is SVGEGT. The CDR3 reads CASSKNRGSNYGYTF. In DNA, the CDR3 is TGTGCCAGCAGTAAAAACAGGGGCTCTAACTATGGCTACACCTTC.

This chain connects TRBV20-1 to TRBJ2-5; no clear D gene. The V and J ends lost 4 bases and 7 bases respectively, with 16 bases between them. The CDR3 consists of 13 residues. Germline CDR1 and CDR2: DFQATT and SNEGSKA (reference sequence). CDR3 in DNA: TGCAGTGCTAAGAAACCGGGCCCCGCGACCCAGTACTTC. Its translation is CSAKKPGPATQYF.

The chain couples TRBV2 to TRBJ2-7; D may be TRBD1 (5 bases). The CDR3 has 13 amino acids. The V gene lost 6 bases and the J gene lost 3 bases, with 12 bases spanning the gap. The germline V gene encodes CDR1 SNHLY and CDR2 FYNNEI. CDR3 sequence: CASSETANYEQYF. DNA for the CDR3: TGTGCCAGCAGCGAGACAGCCAACTACGAGCAGTACTTC.

This chain joins TRBV24-1 and TRBJ2-5, with D perhaps matching TRBD1 (5 bases). Germline CDR1 is KGHDR and CDR2 is SFDVKD. The CDR3 runs 15 residues. The V gene lost 2 bases and the J gene lost 0 bases, with 9 bases spanning the gap. As DNA, the CDR3 is TGTGCCACCAGTGATTCCAGGGATAACCAAGAGACCCAGTACTTC. Protein sequence: CATSDSRDNQETQYF.

This clonotype was seen more than once but under ten times. As DNA, the CDR3 is TGTGCCAGCAGCGTAGGAGCAGGAGGGGCTGAAGCTTTCTTT. Translating gives CASSVGAGGAEAFF. This chain uses TRBV9 with TRBJ1-1; D is possibly TRBD1 (5 bases). Trimming removed 0 bases from V and 6 bases from J, with 12 bases in between. Germline assignment: CDR1 SGDLS and CDR2 YYNGEE. The CDR3 covers 14 residues.

In its sample, this clonotype was seen a few times. CDR3 sequence reads: CASSPRLVDTEAFF. For the CDR3, the DNA is TGCGCCAGCAGCCCCCGCCTCGTGGACACTGAAGCTTTCTTT. The chain employs TRBV5-1 and TRBJ1-1; D is ambiguous. V lost 4 bases and J lost 3, with 13 bases in between. Germline V gene lookup returns CDR1 SGHRS and CDR2 YFSETQ. The CDR3 extends over 14 amino acids.

CDR3 protein: CASSLVLLGYEQYF. In nucleotides, the CDR3 is TGTGCCAGCAGCTTAGTTTTGTTGGGCTACGAGCAGTACTTC. The chain combines TRBV7-2 with TRBJ2-7; D call uncertain. V dropped 1 base and J dropped 3 bases, with 10 bases sitting between them. Germline V lookup: CDR1 SGHTA, CDR2 FQGNSA. This CDR3 has 14 residues.

This chain uses TRBV11-1 with TRBJ2-5, with D possibly matching TRBD1 (5 bases). This CDR3 region has 13 residues. The germline V gene has CDR1 SGHAT and CDR2 FQDESV (reference sequence). Trimming took off 5 bases at V and 3 bases at J, with 10 bases between the two ends. Here the CDR3 DNA reads TGTGCCAGCAGCCCTCCACAGGAAGAGACCCAGTACTTC. Translation: CASSPPQEETQYF. Full variable domain (outside the CDR3, taken from reference TRBV11-1 and TRBJ2-5): EAEVAQSPRYKITEKSQAVAFWCDPISGHATLYWYRQILGQGPELLVQFQDESVVDDSQLPKDRFSAERLKGVDSTLKIQPAELGDSAMYLCASSPPQEETQYFGPGTRLLVL.